A single T cell receptor beta chain is shown here with its context. There is no known antigen for this receptor. No base quality values were provided; no much bigger clone lies one nucleotide off. These data are taken from a study of blood T cell repertoires in COVID-19 (dated by TCRdb to 2020 to 2022). With respect to the entire study: Samples covering the acute and convalescent phases of COVID-19 were provided by collaborators in the United States, Italy and Spain. Where available, HLA class I and class II types were obtained from metadata supplied by the sample provider rather than from assay-based typing. A de-identified subject ID, COVID-19 status, age in years and sex were almost always included in the sample metadata. The dataset comprised deeply sampled blood TCRbeta repertoires from subjects exposed to, actively infected with, or recovered from COVID-19. The samples were drawn from two sources: the first 160 participants of the ongoing ImmuneRACE study, and 1,000 to 1,500 subjects contributed by 6 global collaborators. The prospective study material was composed of cDNA or gDNA derived from T cells, B-cell-depleted T cells, or PBMCs. The repertoires were released in a freely available public database intended as a resource for research on the immune response to SARS-CoV-2. Points the paper makes about the study in general: Clinical and demographic metadata were provided uncurated, with the amount varying by source and participant.

Each collaborating institution followed its own protocols to collect whole blood in K2EDTA tubes. For TCRbeta analysis, collaborators shipped samples in one of three forms: frozen whole blood, isolated PBMCs, or DNA extracted from either of those sample types. TCRbeta CDR3 regions were amplified from genomic DNA by means of the immunoSEQ Assay, a bias-controlled multiplex PCR. For the original study's pipeline: The number of nucleated cells in each sample was estimated by amplification of reference gene primers within the assay. To quantify the absolute abundance of each unique TCRbeta CDR3 rearrangement, sequence reads were collapsed and filtered. For each sample, productive Simpson clonality was calculated by taking the square root of Simpson's diversity index across productive rearrangements. TCRdb took this table from immuneACCESS and kept in-frame rearrangements with V and J called. Such tables lack part of the clones; where checked against another copy, unresolved V genes explain under half of the gap, and the rest is unexplained. The V and J calls and clone size are taken from that table; D and trimming were inferred from the DNA. In all, the sample holds about 140,000 clones, and about 86% of those were seen once. The ten largest clones add up to about 8% of the sample.

Measured from the cysteine to the phenylalanine, the CDR3 is 15 residues long. CDR3 DNA only is kept here, 45 bases in frame from base 1. The germline V gene specifies SGHDN as CDR1 and FVKESK as CDR2. V is reduced by 0 bases and J by 4 bases, leaving a spacing of 9 bases between them. Sequencing input: peripheral blood. Recombination connected TRBV14 to TRBJ2-2; the D gene remains uncertain. This clonotype was obtained from a woman aged 60-75 years with acute or convalescent COVID-19. CDR3 protein: CASSQEAPFTGELFF. DNA sequence: TGTGCCAGCAGCCAAGAGGCCCCGTTCACCGGGGAGCTGTTTTTT. The reference TRBV14 and TRBJ2-2 proteins fill in what lies around the CDR3, so the full variable domain reads EAGVTQFPSHSVIEKGQTVTLRCDPISGHDNLYWYRRVMGKEIKFLLHFVKESKQDESGMPNNRFLAERTGGTYSTLKVQPAELEDSGVYFCASSQEAPFTGELFFGEGSRLTVL.